The present TCR beta chain was sequenced within a study of PD-1 blockade in classical Hodgkin lymphoma. With 0 bases removed from V and 8 bases from J, the gap between germline ends came to 7 bases. This CDR3 is 12 amino acids long. Per germline, CDR1 WNHNN and CDR2 SYGVQD (reference sequence). All patients experienced relapse after autologous stem cell transplantation, and brentuximab vedotin exposure was variable. Patients reached a best response of complete response, partial response or progressive disease. Method: immunoSEQ multiplex PCR; TCRdb's copy keeps in-frame clones and lacks some. The sample contains 25,000 to 30,000 clones, 60% to 75% of which appear only once.

This clonotype was sampled from a human donor with classical Hodgkin lymphoma. This material consisted of peripheral blood mononuclear cells (PBMCs), taken before the second cycle of nivolumab. The rearrangement joins TRBV10-1 to TRBJ1-2, with D unclear. Here the CDR3 DNA reads TGCGCCAGCAGTGAGTCGCCTTGGGGCTACACCTTC. Translated: CASSESPWGYTF.